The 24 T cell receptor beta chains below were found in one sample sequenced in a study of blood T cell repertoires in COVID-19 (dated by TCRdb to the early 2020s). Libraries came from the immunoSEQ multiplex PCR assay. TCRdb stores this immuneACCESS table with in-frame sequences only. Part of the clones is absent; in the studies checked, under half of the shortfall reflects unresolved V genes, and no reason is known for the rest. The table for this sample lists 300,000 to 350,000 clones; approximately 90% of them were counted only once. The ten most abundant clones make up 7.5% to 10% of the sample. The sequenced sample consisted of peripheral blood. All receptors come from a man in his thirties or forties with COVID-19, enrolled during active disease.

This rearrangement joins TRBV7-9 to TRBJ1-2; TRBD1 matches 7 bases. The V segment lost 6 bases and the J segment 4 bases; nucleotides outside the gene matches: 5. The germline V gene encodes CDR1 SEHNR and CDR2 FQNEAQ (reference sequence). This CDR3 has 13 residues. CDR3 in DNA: TGTGCCAGCAGGATGACAGGGATCTATGGCTACACCTTC. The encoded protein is CASRMTGIYGYTF.

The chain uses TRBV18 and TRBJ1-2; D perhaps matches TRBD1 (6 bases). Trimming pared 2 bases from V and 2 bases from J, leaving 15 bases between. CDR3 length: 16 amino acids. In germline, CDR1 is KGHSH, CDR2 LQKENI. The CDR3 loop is CASSPGGAPTNYGYTF. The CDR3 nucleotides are TGTGCCAGCTCACCAGGGGGGGCCCCGACAAACTATGGCTACACCTTC. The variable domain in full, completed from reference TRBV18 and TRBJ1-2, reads NAGVMQNPRHLVRRRGQEARLRCSPMKGHSHVYWYRQLPEEGLKFMVYLQKENIIDESGMPKERFSAEFPKEGPSILRIQQVVRGDSAAYFCASSPGGAPTNYGYTFGSGTRLTVV.

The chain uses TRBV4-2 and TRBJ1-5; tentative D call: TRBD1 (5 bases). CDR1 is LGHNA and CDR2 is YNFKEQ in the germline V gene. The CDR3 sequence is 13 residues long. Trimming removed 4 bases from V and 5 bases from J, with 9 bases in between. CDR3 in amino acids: CASSPTVDQPQHF. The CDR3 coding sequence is TGTGCCAGCAGCCCGACAGTCGATCAGCCCCAGCATTTT.

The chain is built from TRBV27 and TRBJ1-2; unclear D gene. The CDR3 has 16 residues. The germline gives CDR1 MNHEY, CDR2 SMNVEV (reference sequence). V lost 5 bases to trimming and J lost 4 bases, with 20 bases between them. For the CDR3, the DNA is TGTGCCAGCAGTCCAGCCCACGGTTGGGCTGGCTATGGCTACACCTTC. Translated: CASSPAHGWAGYGYTF.

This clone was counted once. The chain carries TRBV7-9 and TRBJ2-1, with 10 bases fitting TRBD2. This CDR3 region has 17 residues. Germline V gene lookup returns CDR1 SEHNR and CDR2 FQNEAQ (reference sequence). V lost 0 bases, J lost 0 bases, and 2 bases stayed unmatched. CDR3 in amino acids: CASSLAWTSGSYNEQFF. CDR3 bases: TGTGCCAGCAGCTTAGCGTGGACTAGCGGCTCCTACAATGAGCAGTTCTTC.

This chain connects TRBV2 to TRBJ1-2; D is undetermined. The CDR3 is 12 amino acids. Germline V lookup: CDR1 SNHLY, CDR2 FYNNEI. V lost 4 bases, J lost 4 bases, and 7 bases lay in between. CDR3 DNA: TGTGCCAGCAGTGGTATCAGCTATGGCTACACCTTC. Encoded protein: CASSGISYGYTF.

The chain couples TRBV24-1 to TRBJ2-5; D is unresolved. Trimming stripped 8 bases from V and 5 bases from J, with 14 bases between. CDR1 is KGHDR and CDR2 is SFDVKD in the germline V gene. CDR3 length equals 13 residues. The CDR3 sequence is CATTPIVRETQYF. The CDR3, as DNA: TGTGCCACCACTCCGATCGTCAGGGAGACCCAGTACTTC.

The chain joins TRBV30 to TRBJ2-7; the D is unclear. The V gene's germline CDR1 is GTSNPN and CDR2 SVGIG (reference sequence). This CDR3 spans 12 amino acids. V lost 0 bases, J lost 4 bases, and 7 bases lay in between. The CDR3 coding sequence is TGTGCCTGGAGTGTACTAATTTACGAGCAGTACTTC. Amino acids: CAWSVLIYEQYF.

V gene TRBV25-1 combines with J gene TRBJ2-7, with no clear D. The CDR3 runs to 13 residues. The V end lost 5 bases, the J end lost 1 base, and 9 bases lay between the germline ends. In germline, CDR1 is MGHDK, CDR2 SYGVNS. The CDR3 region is CASSSDLSYEQYF. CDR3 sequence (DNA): TGTGCCAGCAGTTCAGATTTATCCTACGAGCAGTACTTC.

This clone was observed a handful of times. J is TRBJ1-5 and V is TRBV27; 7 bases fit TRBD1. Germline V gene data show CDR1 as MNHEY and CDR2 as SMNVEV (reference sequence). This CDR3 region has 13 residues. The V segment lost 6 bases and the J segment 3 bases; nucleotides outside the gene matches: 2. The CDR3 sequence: CASRGQNNQPQHF. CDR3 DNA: TGTGCCAGCAGGGGACAGAACAATCAGCCCCAGCATTTT.

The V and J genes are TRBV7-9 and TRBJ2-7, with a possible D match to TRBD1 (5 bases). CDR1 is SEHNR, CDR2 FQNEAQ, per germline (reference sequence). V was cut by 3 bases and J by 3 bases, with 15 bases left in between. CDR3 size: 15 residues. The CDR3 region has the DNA TGTGCCAGCAGCTTGGGCCAGGGATTGGTCTACGAGCAGTACTTC. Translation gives CASSLGQGLVYEQYF. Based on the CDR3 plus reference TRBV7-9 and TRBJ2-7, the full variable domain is DTGVSQNPRHKITKRGQNVTFRCDPISEHNRLYWYRQTLGQGPEFLTYFQNEAQLEKSRLLSDRFSAERPKGSFSTLEIQRTEQGDSAMYLCASSLGQGLVYEQYFGPGTRLTVT.

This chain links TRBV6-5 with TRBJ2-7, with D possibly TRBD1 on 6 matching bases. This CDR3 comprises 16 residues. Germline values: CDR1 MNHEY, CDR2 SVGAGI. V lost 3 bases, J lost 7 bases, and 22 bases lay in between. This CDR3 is CASSYRANPRGGEQYF. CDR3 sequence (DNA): TGTGCCAGCAGTTATAGAGCTAACCCCCGAGGGGGAGAGCAGTACTTC.

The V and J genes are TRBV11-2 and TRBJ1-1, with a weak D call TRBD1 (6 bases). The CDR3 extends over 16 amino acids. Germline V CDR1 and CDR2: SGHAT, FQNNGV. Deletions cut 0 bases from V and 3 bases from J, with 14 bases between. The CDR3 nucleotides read TGTGCCAGCAGCTTAGACGGGACAATCTTTGACACTGAAGCTTTCTTT. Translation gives CASSLDGTIFDTEAFF. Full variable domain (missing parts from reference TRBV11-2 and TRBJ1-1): EAGVAQSPRYKIIEKRQSVAFWCNPISGHATLYWYQQILGQGPKLLIQFQNNGVVDDSQLPKDRFSAERLKGVDSTLKIQPAKLEDSAVYLCASSLDGTIFDTEAFFGQGTRLTVV.

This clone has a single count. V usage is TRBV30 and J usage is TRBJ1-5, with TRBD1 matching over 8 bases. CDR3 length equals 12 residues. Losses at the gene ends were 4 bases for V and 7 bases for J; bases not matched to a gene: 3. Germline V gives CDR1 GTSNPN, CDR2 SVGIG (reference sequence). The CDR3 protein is CAWITGGQPQHF. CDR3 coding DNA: TGTGCCTGGATAACAGGGGGACAGCCCCAGCATTTT. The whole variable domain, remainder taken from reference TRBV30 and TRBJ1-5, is SQTIHQWPATLVQPVGSPLSLECTVEGTSNPNLYWYRQAAGRGLQLLFYSVGIGQISSEVPQNLSASRPQDRQFILSSKKLLLSDSGFYLCAWITGGQPQHFGDGTRLSIL.

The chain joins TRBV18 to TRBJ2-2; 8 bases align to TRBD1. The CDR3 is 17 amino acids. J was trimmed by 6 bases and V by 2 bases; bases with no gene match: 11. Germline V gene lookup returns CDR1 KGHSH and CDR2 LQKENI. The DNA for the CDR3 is TGTGCCAGCTCACCATTCTTCGGACAGGGAGAACCCGGGGAGCTGTTTTTT. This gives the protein CASSPFFGQGEPGELFF.

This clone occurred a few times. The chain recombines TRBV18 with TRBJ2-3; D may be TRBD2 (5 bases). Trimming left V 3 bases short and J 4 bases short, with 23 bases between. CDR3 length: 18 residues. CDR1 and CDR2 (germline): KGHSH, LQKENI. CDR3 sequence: CASSPPRLRGIIADTQYF. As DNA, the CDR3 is TGTGCCAGCTCACCCCCCCGGTTGAGAGGGATAATCGCAGATACGCAGTATTTT.

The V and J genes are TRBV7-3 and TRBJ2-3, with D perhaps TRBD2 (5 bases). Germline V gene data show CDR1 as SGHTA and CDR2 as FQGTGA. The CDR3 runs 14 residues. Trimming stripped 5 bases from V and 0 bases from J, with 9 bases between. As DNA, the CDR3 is TGTGCCAGCAGCGTAGCGTCTAGCACAGATACGCAGTATTTT. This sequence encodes CASSVASSTDTQYF.

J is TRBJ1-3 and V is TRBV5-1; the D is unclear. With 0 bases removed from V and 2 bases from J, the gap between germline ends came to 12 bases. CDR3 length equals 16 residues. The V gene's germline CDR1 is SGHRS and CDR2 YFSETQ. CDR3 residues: CASSLESRSPGNTIYF. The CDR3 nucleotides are TGCGCCAGCAGCTTGGAGAGTAGGAGTCCTGGAAACACCATATATTTT.

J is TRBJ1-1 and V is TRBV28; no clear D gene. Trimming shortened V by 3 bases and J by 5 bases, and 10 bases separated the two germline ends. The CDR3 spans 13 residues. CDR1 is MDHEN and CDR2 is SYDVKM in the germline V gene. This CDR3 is CASSLNQVTEAFF. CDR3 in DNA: TGTGCCAGCAGTTTGAACCAGGTGACTGAAGCTTTCTTT. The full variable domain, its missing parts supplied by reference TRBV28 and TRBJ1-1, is DVKVTQSSRYLVKRTGEKVFLECVQDMDHENMFWYRQDPGLGLRLIYFSYDVKMKEKGDIPEGYSVSREKKERFSLILESASTNQTSMYLCASSLNQVTEAFFGQGTRLTVV.

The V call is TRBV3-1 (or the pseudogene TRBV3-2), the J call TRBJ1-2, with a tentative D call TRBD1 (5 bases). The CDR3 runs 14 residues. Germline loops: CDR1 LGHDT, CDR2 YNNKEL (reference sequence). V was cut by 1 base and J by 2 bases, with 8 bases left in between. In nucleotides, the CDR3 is TGTGCCAGCAGCCAAGGGCAGGGCAACTATGGCTACACCTTC. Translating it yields CASSQGQGNYGYTF.

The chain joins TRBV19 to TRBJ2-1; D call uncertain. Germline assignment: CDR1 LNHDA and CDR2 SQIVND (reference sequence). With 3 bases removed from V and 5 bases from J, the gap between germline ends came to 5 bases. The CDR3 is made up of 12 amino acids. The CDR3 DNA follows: TGTGCCAGTAGTATTGGGCACAATGAGCAGTTCTTC. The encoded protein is CASSIGHNEQFF.

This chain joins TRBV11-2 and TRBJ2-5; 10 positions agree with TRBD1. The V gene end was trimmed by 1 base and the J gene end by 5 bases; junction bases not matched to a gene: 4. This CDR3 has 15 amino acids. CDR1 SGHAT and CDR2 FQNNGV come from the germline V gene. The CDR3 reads CASSLGQGAGETQYF. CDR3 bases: TGTGCCAGCAGCTTAGGACAGGGGGCTGGGGAGACCCAGTACTTC.

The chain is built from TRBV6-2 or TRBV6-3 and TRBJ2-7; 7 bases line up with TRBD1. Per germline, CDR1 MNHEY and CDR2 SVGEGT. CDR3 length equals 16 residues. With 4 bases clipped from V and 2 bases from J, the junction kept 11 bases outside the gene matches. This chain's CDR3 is CASSSGTALAPYEQYF. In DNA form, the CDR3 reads TGTGCCAGCAGTTCCGGGACAGCCCTCGCTCCCTACGAGCAGTACTTC.

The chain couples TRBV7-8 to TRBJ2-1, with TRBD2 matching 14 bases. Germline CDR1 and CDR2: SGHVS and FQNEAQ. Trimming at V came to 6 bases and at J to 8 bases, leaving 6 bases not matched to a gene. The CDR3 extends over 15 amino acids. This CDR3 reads CASRPPGLAGDEQFF. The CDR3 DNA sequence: TGTGCCAGCAGGCCACCGGGACTAGCGGGAGATGAGCAGTTCTTC.